This TCR beta chain was sequenced for a study of blood T cell repertoires in COVID-19. Turning to the study itself: The United States, Italy and Spain were the sources of the acute and convalescent COVID-19 samples. Sample material is recorded as cDNA or gDNA derived from T cells, B-cell-depleted T cells, or PBMCs.

Germline CDR1 SGHTA, CDR2 FQGTGA. The CDR3 loop spans 13 amino acids. V was trimmed by 5 bases and J by 3 bases, leaving 10 bases between them. As handled by the study authors: Researchers report that nucleated cell counts were estimated from reference gene primer amplification. Profiled with immunoSEQ multiplex PCR; TCRdb holds only in-frame clones, not every one. Clone size and V and J calls were adopted from that table, with D and trimming inferred from the DNA. Among some 220,000 clones, 80% were seen once, and the ten largest hold 9.5% to 15%. This TCR came from a human donor in a cohort sampled during active COVID-19. The J gene is TRBJ1-1, the V gene TRBV7-3; the D gene is possibly TRBD1 (5 bases). Material: peripheral blood. The CDR3 loop reads CASSPGGDTEAFF. CDR3 nucleotides: TGTGCCAGCAGCCCGGGAGGGGACACTGAAGCTTTCTTT.